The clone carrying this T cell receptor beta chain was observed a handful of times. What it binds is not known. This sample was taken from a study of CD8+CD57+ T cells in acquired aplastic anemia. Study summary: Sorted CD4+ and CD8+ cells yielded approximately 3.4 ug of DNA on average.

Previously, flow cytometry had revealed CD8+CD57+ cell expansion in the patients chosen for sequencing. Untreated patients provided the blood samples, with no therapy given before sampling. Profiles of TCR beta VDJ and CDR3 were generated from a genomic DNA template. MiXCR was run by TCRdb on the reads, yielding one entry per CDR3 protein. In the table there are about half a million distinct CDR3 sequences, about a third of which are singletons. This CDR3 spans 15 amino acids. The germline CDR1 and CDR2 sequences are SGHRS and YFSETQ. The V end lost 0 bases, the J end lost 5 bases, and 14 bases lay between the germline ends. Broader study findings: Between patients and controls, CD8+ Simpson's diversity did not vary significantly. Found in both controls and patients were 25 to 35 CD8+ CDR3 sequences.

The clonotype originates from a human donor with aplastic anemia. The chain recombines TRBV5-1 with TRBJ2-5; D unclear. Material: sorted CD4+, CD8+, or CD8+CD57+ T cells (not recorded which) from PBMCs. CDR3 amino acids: CASSLDGIGFETQYF. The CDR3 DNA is TGCGCCAGCAGCTTGGACGGCATAGGGTTCGAGACCCAGTACTTC.